The entry below gives a single TCR beta chain sequence along with its context. As handled by the study authors: From reference gene primer amplification, estimates of nucleated cell counts were derived. TCRdb's table, derived via immunoSEQ multiplex PCR, lists solely in-frame clones and lacks some. The V and J calls and clone size are taken from that table; D and trimming were inferred from the DNA. The sample lists 70,000 or so clones, 86% occurring once. The record originates from a study of blood T cell repertoires in COVID-19. At the level of the study: COVID-19 samples, acute and convalescent, were from the United States, Italy and Spain. In each case, the material was cDNA or gDNA derived from T cells, B-cell-depleted T cells, or PBMCs.

The receptor was derived from a man between 65 and 85 years old with active COVID-19. Input material: peripheral blood.

CDR3 DNA: TGTGCCAGCAGCCTACGGACTAGCGGGAGTTGGGATACGCAGTATTTT. Translating gives CASSLRTSGSWDTQYF. The chain is built from TRBV11-2 and TRBJ2-3; 13 bases agree with TRBD2. Germline V gene sequence: CDR1 SGHAT, CDR2 FQNNGV. This CDR3 is built from 16 residues. The ends lost 5 bases at V and 6 bases at J; junction bases unmatched: 8.